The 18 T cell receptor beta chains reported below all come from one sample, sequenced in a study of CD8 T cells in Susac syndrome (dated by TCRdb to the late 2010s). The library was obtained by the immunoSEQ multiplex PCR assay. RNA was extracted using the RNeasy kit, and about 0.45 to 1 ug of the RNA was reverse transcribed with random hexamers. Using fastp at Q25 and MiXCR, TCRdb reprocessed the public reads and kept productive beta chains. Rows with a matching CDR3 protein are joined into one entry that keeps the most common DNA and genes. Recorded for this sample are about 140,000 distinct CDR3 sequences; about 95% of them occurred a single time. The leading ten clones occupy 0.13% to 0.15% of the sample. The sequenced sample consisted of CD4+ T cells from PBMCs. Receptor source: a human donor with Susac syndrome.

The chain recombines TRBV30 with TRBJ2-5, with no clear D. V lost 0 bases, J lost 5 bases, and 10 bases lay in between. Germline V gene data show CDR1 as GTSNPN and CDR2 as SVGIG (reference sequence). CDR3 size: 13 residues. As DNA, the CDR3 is TGTGCCTGGAGTGTACGTGTTGGCGAGACCCAGTACTTC. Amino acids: CAWSVRVGETQYF.

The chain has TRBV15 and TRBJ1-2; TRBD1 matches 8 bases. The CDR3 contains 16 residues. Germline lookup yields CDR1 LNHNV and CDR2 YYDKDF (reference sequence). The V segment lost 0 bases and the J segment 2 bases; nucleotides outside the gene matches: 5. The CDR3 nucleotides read TGTGCCACCAGCAGAGACCTCAGGGGGCTCAACTATGGCTACACCTTC. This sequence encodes CATSRDLRGLNYGYTF.

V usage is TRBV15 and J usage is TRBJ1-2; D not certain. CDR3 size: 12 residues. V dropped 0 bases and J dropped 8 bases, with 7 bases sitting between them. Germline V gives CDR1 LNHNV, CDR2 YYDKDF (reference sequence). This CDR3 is CATSRELYGYTF. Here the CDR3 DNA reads TGTGCCACCAGCAGAGAACTCTACGGCTACACCTTC.

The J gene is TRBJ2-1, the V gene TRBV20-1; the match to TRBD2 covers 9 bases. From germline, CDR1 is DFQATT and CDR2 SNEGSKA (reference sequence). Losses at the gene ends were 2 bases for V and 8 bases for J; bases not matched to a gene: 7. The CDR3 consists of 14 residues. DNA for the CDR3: TGCAGTGCTAGAAGTCTAGCGGGAATGGATGAGCAGTTCTTC. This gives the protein CSARSLAGMDEQFF.

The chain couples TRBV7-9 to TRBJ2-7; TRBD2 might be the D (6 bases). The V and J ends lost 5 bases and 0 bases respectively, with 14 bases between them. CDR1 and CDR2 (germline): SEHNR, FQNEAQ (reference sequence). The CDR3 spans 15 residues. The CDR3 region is CASSQRQTSSYEQYF. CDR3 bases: TGTGCCAGCAGCCAGAGACAGACTAGCTCCTACGAGCAGTACTTC.

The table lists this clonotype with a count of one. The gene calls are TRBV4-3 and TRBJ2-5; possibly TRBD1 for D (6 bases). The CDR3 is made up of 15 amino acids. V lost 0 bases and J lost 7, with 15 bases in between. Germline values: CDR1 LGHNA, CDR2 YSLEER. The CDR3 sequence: CASSQDPDSGGTQYF. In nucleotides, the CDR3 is TGCGCCAGCAGCCAAGATCCGGACAGTGGGGGGACCCAGTACTTC.

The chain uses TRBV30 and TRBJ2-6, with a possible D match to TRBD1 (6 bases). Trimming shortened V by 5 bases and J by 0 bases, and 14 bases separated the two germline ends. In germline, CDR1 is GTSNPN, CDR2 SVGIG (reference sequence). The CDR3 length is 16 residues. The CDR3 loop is CAWYKRGSSGANVLTF. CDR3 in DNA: TGTGCCTGGTACAAGAGGGGGAGCTCTGGGGCCAACGTCCTGACTTTC.

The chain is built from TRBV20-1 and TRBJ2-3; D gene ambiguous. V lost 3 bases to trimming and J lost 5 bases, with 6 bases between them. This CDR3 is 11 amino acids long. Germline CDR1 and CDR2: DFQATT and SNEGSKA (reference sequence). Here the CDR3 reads CSASRGDTQYF. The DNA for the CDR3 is TGCAGTGCTAGCCGAGGAGATACGCAGTATTTT.

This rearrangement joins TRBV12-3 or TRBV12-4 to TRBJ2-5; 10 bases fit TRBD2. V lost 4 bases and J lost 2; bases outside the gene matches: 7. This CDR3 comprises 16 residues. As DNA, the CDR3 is TGTGCCAGCAGTTGGGGAGGACTAGCGGTGCAAGAGACCCAGTACTTC. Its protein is CASSWGGLAVQETQYF.

CDR3 in amino acids: CASSRQGGNQPQHF. DNA for the CDR3: TGTGCCAGCAGCCGGCAGGGTGGCAATCAGCCCCAGCATTTT. The chain couples TRBV12-3 or TRBV12-4 to TRBJ1-5; TRBD1 might be the D (5 bases). V dropped 6 bases and J dropped 2 bases, with 11 bases sitting between them. This CDR3 region has 14 residues.

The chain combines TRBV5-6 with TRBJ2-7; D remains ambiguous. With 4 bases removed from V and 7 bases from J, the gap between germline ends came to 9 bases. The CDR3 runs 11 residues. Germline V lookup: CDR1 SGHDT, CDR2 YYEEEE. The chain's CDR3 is CASSRAEEQYF. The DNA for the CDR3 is TGTGCCAGCAGCAGGGCGGAGGAGCAGTACTTC.

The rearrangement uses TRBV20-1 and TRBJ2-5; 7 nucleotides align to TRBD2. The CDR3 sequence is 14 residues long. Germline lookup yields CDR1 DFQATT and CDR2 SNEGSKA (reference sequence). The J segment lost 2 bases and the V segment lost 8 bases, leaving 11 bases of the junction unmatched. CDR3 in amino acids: CSSLGGGSQETQYF. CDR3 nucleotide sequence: TGCAGTTCCCTGGGGGGGGGATCTCAAGAGACCCAGTACTTC.

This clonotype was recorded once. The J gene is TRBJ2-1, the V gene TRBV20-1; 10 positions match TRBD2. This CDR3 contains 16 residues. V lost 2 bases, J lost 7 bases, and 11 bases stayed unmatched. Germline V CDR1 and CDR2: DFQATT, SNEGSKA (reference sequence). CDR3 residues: CSARIGAGGLDNEQFF. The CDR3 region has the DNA TGCAGTGCTAGAATAGGAGCGGGAGGGTTAGATAATGAGCAGTTCTTC.

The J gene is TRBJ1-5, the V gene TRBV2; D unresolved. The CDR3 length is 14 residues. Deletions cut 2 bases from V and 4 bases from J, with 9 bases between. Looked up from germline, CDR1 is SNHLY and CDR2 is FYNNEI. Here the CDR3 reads CASSENRQNQPQHF. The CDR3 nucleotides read TGTGCCAGCAGTGAAAACCGTCAGAATCAGCCCCAGCATTTT.

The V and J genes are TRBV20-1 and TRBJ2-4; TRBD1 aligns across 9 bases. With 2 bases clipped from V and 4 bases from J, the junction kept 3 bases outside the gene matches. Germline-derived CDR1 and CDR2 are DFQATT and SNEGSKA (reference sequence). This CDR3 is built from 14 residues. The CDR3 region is CSARPGQGKNIQYF. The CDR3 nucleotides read TGCAGTGCTAGACCTGGACAGGGGAAAAACATTCAGTACTTC.

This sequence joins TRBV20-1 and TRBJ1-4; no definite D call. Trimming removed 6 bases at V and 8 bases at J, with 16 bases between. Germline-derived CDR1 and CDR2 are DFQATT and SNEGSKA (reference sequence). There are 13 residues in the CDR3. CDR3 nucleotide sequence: TGCAGTGCCACAATGACCCCACAAGAAAAACTGTTTTTT. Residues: CSATMTPQEKLFF.

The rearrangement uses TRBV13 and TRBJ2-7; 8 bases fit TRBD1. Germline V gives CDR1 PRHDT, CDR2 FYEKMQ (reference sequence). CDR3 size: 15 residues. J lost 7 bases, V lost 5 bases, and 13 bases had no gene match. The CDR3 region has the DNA TGTGCCAGCAGCAGACAGGGGACTCGGTCGACTGAGCAGTACTTC. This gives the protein CASSRQGTRSTEQYF.

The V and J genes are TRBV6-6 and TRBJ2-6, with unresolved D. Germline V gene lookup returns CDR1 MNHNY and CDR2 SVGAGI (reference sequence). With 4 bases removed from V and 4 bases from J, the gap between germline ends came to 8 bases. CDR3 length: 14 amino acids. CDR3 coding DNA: TGTGCCAGCAGTTCGTCGGCGGGGGCCAACGTCCTGACTTTC. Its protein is CASSSSAGANVLTF.